This T cell receptor beta chain was identified during a study of T cell responses to AZD1222 COVID-19 vaccine. Overall study context: Whether given at about 4 or about 12 weeks, second doses were pooled. Findings and caveats of the study: Spike regions recognized by vaccine-associated CD4 TCRs spanned the protein, led by 160-218 and 743-854. Donors in the cohort were predominantly white British and more often female, and clonal diversity was possibly underestimated.

Concerning this clone: What it binds is not known.

The assay was immunoSEQ multiplex PCR, and TCRdb's table has in-frame clones only and misses some. The sample has 150,000 or so clones; around 93% are singletons. This CDR3 is built from 15 residues. The germline V gene has CDR1 MNHNY and CDR2 SVGAGI (reference sequence). V gave up 0 bases and J gave up 7 bases, with 12 bases separating them. The chain carries TRBV6-6 and TRBJ1-4, with D maybe TRBD1 (5 bases). The source is an adult in good health. Sequencing was performed on peripheral blood, taken on day 0 of AZD1222 vaccination. The CDR3 sequence: CASSYSGDGVEKLFF. The CDR3 region has the DNA TGTGCCAGCAGTTACTCTGGGGACGGGGTTGAAAAACTGTTTTTT.